These 14 T cell receptor beta chains share one sample of origin, sequenced in a study of OX40 agonist ivuxolimab in advanced cancers. Sequencing was performed with immunoSEQ multiplex PCR; in TCRdb, only in-frame clones are kept and a portion is missing. Found here are approximately 100,000 clones, 70% to 90% of them singletons; the top ten hold approximately 0.8%. The starting material was CD4+ or CD8+ T cells sorted from blood, obtained in a trial of the OX40 agonist ivuxolimab. The receptors originated from an adult with an advanced solid tumor such as melanoma, head and neck, liver or kidney cancer.

This clone was found a few times. The rearrangement links TRBV5-4 to TRBJ1-2, with a tentative D call TRBD1 (6 bases). The CDR3 length is 14 residues. Looked up from germline, CDR1 is SGHNT and CDR2 is YYREEE (reference sequence). The germline V and J ends were trimmed by 0 bases and 4 bases, with 10 bases remaining between them. CDR3 sequence reads: CASSLDTGSYGYTF. CDR3 nucleotides: TGTGCCAGCAGCTTGGATACAGGGAGCTATGGCTACACCTTC.

There are a few counts of this clone. This sequence joins TRBV27 and TRBJ1-1; D might be TRBD1 (6 bases). Germline loops: CDR1 MNHEY, CDR2 SMNVEV (reference sequence). V lost 2 bases, J lost 8 bases, and 12 bases lay in between. This CDR3 region has 13 residues. The CDR3, as DNA: TGTGCCAGCAGTTTAGTTCGAGGGGGAGAAGCTTTCTTT. Amino acids: CASSLVRGGEAFF.

The genes are TRBV7-9 and TRBJ2-3; 9 positions match TRBD2. CDR3 length equals 14 residues. The germline gives CDR1 SEHNR, CDR2 FQNEAQ (reference sequence). Trimming cost V 5 bases and J 2 bases; bases outside gene matches: 2. The CDR3 loop is CASSPSGATDTQYF. The CDR3 bases are TGTGCCAGCAGCCCTAGCGGGGCCACAGATACGCAGTATTTT.

The rearrangement uses TRBV7-9 and TRBJ2-5; no clear D gene. Germline V gene lookup returns CDR1 SEHNR and CDR2 FQNEAQ (reference sequence). Between the trimmed V and J ends, which lost 0 bases and 1 base, there was a span of 3 bases. CDR3 size: 13 residues. Here the CDR3 DNA reads TGTGCCAGCAGCTTAGCGGTCCAAGAGACCCAGTACTTC. It translates to CASSLAVQETQYF.

The gene calls are TRBV9 and TRBJ2-7; possible D gene TRBD1, 6 bases. Between the trimmed V and J ends, which lost 4 bases and 3 bases, there was a span of 11 bases. CDR1 SGDLS and CDR2 YYNGEE come from the germline V gene. The CDR3 length is 13 residues. The CDR3 DNA follows: TGTGCCAGCAGCCCCGGACAGAGCTACGAGCAGTACTTC. The encoded protein is CASSPGQSYEQYF. The full variable domain, with the rest looked up from reference TRBV9 and TRBJ2-7, is DSGVTQTPKHLITATGQRVTLRCSPRSGDLSVYWYQQSLDQGLQFLIQYYNGEERAKGNILERFSAQQFPDLHSELNLSSLELGDSALYFCASSPGQSYEQYFGPGTRLTVT.

The chain carries TRBV4-3 and TRBJ1-4; D is ambiguous. The germline gives CDR1 LGHNA, CDR2 YSLEER. The CDR3 is 14 residues long. V shed 0 bases and J shed 8 bases, with 10 bases lying between them. CDR3 sequence (DNA): TGCGCCAGCAGCCAAGATTGGGATCTCGAAAAACTGTTTTTT. The encoded protein is CASSQDWDLEKLFF.

The chain has TRBV7-9 and TRBJ1-5; 8 bases are shared with TRBD1. CDR1 SEHNR and CDR2 FQNEAQ come from the germline V gene (reference sequence). This CDR3 has 17 amino acids. V was pared by 1 base and J by 6 bases, with 11 bases of the junction left unmatched. CDR3 sequence: CASSLEGVAGGSQPQHF. In nucleotides, the CDR3 is TGTGCCAGCAGCTTAGAGGGGGTGGCAGGGGGCAGTCAGCCCCAGCATTTT.

This sequence joins TRBV9 and TRBJ2-2, with a tentative D call TRBD1 (6 bases). The CDR3 has 15 amino acids. Trimming took off 0 bases at V and 7 bases at J, with 13 bases between the two ends. The germline V gene has CDR1 SGDLS and CDR2 YYNGEE. The CDR3 spells CASSVEGGGNGELFF. The CDR3 region has the DNA TGTGCCAGCAGCGTAGAAGGGGGTGGAAACGGGGAGCTGTTTTTT.

V usage is TRBV10-3 and J usage is TRBJ1-2; 10 bases agree with TRBD1. The CDR3 runs 14 residues. J gave up 6 bases and V 5 bases, and 6 bases lay outside the gene matches. Germline V lookup: CDR1 ENHRY, CDR2 SYGVKD. DNA of the CDR3: TGTGCCATCAGTAGGGGACAGGGGTACGATGGCTACACCTTC. This translates into CAISRGQGYDGYTF.

This clone appeared a few times. This specimen includes other DNA sequences encoding the same CDR3. The V gene is TRBV30, the J gene TRBJ1-4, with TRBD1 as a possible D gene (5 bases). V dropped 2 bases and J dropped 3 bases, with 10 bases sitting between them. The CDR3 covers 14 residues. Per germline, CDR1 GTSNPN and CDR2 SVGIG (reference sequence). The CDR3 region has the DNA TGTGCCTGGAGTAGGAGGGGAGCTAATGAAAAACTGTTTTTT. It yields the protein CAWSRRGANEKLFF.

The V and J genes are TRBV21-1 and TRBJ2-5. TRBV21-1 has pseudogene status. The CDR3 totals 15 residues. The CDR3 bases are TGTGCCAGCAGCAAAGTAAGGGATTGCCAAGAGACCCAGTACTTC. Its protein is CASSKVRDCQETQYF.

J is TRBJ1-6 and V is TRBV28; D is possibly TRBD1 (6 bases). The V and J ends lost 8 bases and 7 bases respectively, with 12 bases between them. Germline-derived CDR1 and CDR2 are MDHEN and SYDVKM. The CDR3 runs 13 residues. Written as DNA, the CDR3 is TGTGCCAGCTCACAGGGTTGGAATTCACCCCTCCACTTT. It yields the protein CASSQGWNSPLHF.

Here the CDR3 reads CASSSLRKSHSPLHF. The CDR3 DNA reads TGTGCCAGCAGCTCCTTACGGAAGTCGCACTCACCCCTCCACTTT. V and J are TRBV11-2 and TRBJ1-6; unclear D gene. Trimming cost V 4 bases and J 10 bases, with 17 bases left between them. The CDR3 spans 15 residues. The germline gives CDR1 SGHAT, CDR2 FQNNGV.

The chain combines TRBV25-1 with TRBJ2-1; 8 nucleotides align to TRBD1. Germline loops: CDR1 MGHDK, CDR2 SYGVNS. This CDR3 spans 14 amino acids. V was pared by 6 bases and J by 6 bases, with 7 bases of the junction left unmatched. Written as DNA, the CDR3 is TGTGCCAGCAGACCGCAGGGGGCAATCAATGAGCAGTTCTTC. Translated, it gives CASRPQGAINEQFF.